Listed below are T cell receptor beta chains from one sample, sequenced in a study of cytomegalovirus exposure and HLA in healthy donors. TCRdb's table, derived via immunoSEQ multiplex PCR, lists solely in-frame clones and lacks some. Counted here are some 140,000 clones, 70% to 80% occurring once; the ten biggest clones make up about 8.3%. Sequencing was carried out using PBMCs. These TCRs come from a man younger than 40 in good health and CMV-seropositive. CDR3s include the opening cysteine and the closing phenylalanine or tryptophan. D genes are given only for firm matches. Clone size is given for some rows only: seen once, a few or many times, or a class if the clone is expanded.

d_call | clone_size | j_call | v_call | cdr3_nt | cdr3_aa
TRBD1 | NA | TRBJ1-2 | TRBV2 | TGTGCCAGCGGACAGGCGGGAGGCTACACCTTC | CASGQAGGYTF
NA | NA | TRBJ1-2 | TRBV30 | TGTGCCTGGACATGGACGGGGGATGGCTACACCTTC | CAWTWTGDGYTF
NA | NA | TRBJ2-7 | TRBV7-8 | TGTGCCCGCGGGTCCGGCAGGGGCCCACACGAGCAGTACTTC | CARGSGRGPHEQYF
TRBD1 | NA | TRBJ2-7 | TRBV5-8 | TGTGCCAGCAGCTTAGCGGGACAGGGGATATACGAGCAGTACTTC | CASSLAGQGIYEQYF
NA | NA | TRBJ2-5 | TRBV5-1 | TGCGCCAGCAGCGGCGGGACTCCACAAGAGACCCAGTACTTC | CASSGGTPQETQYF
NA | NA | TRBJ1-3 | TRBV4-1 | TGCGCCAGCAGACCTGCACTCTCTGGAAACACCATATATTTT | CASRPALSGNTIYF
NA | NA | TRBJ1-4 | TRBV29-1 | TGCAGCGTTCTCTATGCAACTAATGAAAAACTGTTTTTT | CSVLYATNEKLFF
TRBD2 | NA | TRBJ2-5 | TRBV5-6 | TGTGCCAGCAGCCGGGGGGGGGCAGAGACCCAGTACTTC | CASSRGGAETQYF
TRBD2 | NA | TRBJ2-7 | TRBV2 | TGTGCCAGCAGTGGACTAGCGGGAACAGGCGAGCAGTACTTC | CASSGLAGTGEQYF
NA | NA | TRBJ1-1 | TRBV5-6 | TGTGCCAGCAGCTGGGGGGATGACACTGAAGCTTTCTTT | CASSWGDDTEAFF
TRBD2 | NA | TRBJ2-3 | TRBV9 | TGTGCCAGCAGCGCTGGACTAGCGGCAGCCACAGATACGCAGTATTTT | CASSAGLAAATDTQYF
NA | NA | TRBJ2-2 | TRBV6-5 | TGTGCCAGCAGTTACCGGGTTGGTACCGGGGAGCTGTTTTTT | CASSYRVGTGELFF
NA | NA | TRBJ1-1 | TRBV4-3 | TGCGCCAGCAGCCAAGATCGGGGATGGACTGAAGCTTTCTTT | CASSQDRGWTEAFF
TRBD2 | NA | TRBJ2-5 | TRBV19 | TGTGCCAGTATCCTCCACGGGACTAGCGAGGAGACCCAGTACTTC | CASILHGTSEETQYF
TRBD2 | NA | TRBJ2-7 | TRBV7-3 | TGTGCCAGCAGCTCGTCTAGCGGAGTTTACGAGCAGTACTTC | CASSSSSGVYEQYF
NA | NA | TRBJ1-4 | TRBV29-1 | TGCAGCGTTGGATATCCGGGACTTAATGAAAAACTGTTTTTT | CSVGYPGLNEKLFF
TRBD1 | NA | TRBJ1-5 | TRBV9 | TGTGCCAGCAGCGCCCGACAGGGGGATCAGCCCCAGCATTTT | CASSARQGDQPQHF
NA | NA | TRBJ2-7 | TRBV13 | TGTGCCAGCAGCCCAAGACTAGTCTCGGGCGAGCAGTACTTC | CASSPRLVSGEQYF
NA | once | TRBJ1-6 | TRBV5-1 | TGCGCCAGCAGCTTAACCTTAGGATCGGAGAATTCACCCCTCCACTTT | CASSLTLGSENSPLHF
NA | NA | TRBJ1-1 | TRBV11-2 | TGCGCCAGCAGCTTAGTCGGAGGAGCGAACACTGAAGCTTTCTTT | CASSLVGGANTEAFF
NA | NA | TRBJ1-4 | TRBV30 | TGTGCCTGGCAAACAGGGAGTATACGTGAAAAACTGTTTTTT | CAWQTGSIREKLFF
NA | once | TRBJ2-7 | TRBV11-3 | TGTGCCAGCAGCTCCAGAACTTCCCCGGGGGAGCAGTACTTC | CASSSRTSPGEQYF
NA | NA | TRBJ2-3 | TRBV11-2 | TGTGCCAGCAGTGGAGGGGGGGTCGGTACAGATACGCAGTATTTT | CASSGGGVGTDTQYF
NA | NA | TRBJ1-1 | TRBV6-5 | TGTGCCAGCAACCAGGTGGAGGGGCGCGTAACTGAAGCTTTCTTT | CASNQVEGRVTEAFF
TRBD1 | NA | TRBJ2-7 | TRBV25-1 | TGTGCCAGCAGTGGCACCGGGACAGGGAATTTCGAGCAGTACTTC | CASSGTGTGNFEQYF
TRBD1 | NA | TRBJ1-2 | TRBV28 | TGTGCCAGCAGTTCCGTCCAGGGGGCTCGCGGCTACACCTTC | CASSSVQGARGYTF
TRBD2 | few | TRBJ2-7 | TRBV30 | TGTGCCTGGAGTTGGACTAGCGCGCACGAGCAGTACTTC | CAWSWTSAHEQYF
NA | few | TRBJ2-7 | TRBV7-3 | TGTGCCAGCAGCCCTAGCCCGGGGTCCTTCTACGAGCAGTACTTC | CASSPSPGSFYEQYF
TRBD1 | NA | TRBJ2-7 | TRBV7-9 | TGTGCCAGCAGGCTTATAGGACAGGCCACCTCCTACGAGCAGTACTTC | CASRLIGQATSYEQYF
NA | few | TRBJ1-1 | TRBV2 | TGTGCCAGCAGCCAGGACACTTTTTTAACTGAAGCTTTCTTT | CASSQDTFLTEAFF
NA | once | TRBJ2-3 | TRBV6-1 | TGTGTCAGCAGTGAAGTTGGCGCGAGGGATACGCAGTATTTT | CVSSEVGARDTQYF
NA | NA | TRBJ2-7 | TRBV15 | TGTGCCACCAGCAGAGGAGGGAGCTCCTACGAGCAGTACTTC | CATSRGGSSYEQYF
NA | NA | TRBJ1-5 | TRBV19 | TGTGCCAGTAGTATGGGCAGGGAAAGGGGTCAGCCCCAGCATTTT | CASSMGRERGQPQHF
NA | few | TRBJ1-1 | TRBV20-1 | TGCAGTGCTAGAGATCAGGGTTTT | CSARDQGF
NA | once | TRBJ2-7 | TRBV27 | TGTGCCAGCAGTTTATCGTCTGAATACGAGCAGTACTTC | CASSLSSEYEQYF
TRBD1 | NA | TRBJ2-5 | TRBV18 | TGTGCCAGCTCACGAGCGGGACAGGGGACACTGCAAGAGACCCAGTACTTC | CASSRAGQGTLQETQYF
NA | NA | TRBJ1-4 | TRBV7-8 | TGTGCCAGCAGCTTTAGAGCAACTGGTGAAAAACTGTTTTTT | CASSFRATGEKLFF
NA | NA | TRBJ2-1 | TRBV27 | TGTGCCAGCAGTATGAAGCGGAGCAATGAGCAGTTCTTC | CASSMKRSNEQFF
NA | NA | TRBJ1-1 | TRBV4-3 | TGCGCCAGCAGCCCACTGAAAAGGGGCACTGAAGCTTTCTTT | CASSPLKRGTEAFF
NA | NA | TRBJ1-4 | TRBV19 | TGTGCCAGTAGTCCCGCGCCCCAGGGAAATGAAAAACTGTTTTTT | CASSPAPQGNEKLFF
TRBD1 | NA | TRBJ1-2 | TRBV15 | TGTGCCACCAGCAGAGTGGCGGGACAGGGGGCTTCCTTCTATGGCTACACCTTC | CATSRVAGQGASFYGYTF
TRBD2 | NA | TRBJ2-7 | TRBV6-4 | TGTGCCAGCAGTGACTCGAGCGGGGGAGGTAGTTTGTACTTC | CASSDSSGGGSLYF
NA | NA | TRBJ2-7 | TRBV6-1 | TGTTCCAGCAGTGAAGTTCAGGGTGAGGACGAGCAGTACTTC | CSSSEVQGEDEQYF
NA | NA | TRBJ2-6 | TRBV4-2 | TGTGCCAGCAGCCAAGATGGAGCCTATTCTGGGGCCAACGTCCTGACTTTC | CASSQDGAYSGANVLTF
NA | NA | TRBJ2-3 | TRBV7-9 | TGTGCCAGCAGCGTCCGGGGAGGAACAGATACGCAGTATTTT | CASSVRGGTDTQYF
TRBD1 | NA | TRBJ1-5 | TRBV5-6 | TGTGCCAGCAGCTTGGCAGGACAGGGGCCGCTCCAGCCCCAGCATTTT | CASSLAGQGPLQPQHF
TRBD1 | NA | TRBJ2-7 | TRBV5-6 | TGTGCCAGCAGCTCACCCAGGGGGGAGCAGTACTTC | CASSSPRGEQYF
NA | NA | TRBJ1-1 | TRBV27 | TGTGCCAGCAGTTTATTGGCGGAGTTGAACACTGAAGCTTTCTTT | CASSLLAELNTEAFF
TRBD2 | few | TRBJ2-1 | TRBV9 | TGTGCCAGCAGCGGTAGCGGGGGGGCCGGCAATGAGCAGTTCTTC | CASSGSGGAGNEQFF
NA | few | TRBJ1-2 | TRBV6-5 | TGTGCCAGCAGTTACTCGATAAGTACCGGGTCCAACACCTACACCTTC | CASSYSISTGSNTYTF